The 29 T cell receptor beta chains listed next were all sequenced from one sample in a study of blood T cell repertoires in COVID-19. Assay: immunoSEQ multiplex PCR; the TCRdb copy retains only in-frame clones and omits some. The data show fewer than 110,000 clones, with about 87% seen just once and roughly 6.6% held by the top ten. Sample: peripheral blood. The receptors derive from a man aged 50 to 59 with active or convalescent COVID-19.

This chain connects TRBV4-1 to TRBJ2-5, with D perhaps matching TRBD1 (5 bases). In germline, CDR1 is MGHRA, CDR2 YSYEKL. The CDR3 covers 17 residues. V lost 3 bases and J lost 2, with 19 bases in between. The CDR3 loop is CASSHLLREGRQETQYF. CDR3 nucleotides: TGCGCCAGCAGCCACCTCCTCAGGGAAGGGCGGCAAGAGACCCAGTACTTC.

The J gene is TRBJ2-7, the V gene TRBV2; 7 bases map to TRBD1. The CDR3 is made up of 12 amino acids. The V gene end was trimmed by 10 bases and the J gene end by 3 bases; junction bases not matched to a gene: 6. Per germline, CDR1 SNHLY and CDR2 FYNNEI. CDR3 sequence (DNA): TGTGCCACCAGGACAGGAGTCTACGAGCAGTACTTC. This encodes CATRTGVYEQYF.

This chain joins TRBV25-1 and TRBJ2-3; perhaps TRBD2 as D (7 bases). The CDR3 loop spans 15 amino acids. Germline assignment: CDR1 MGHDK and CDR2 SYGVNS. Deletions cut 4 bases from V and 2 bases from J, with 13 bases between. CDR3 sequence (DNA): TGTGCCAGCAGTGGTGAGGGGGGGTACACAGATACGCAGTATTTT. Protein: CASSGEGGYTDTQYF. Full variable domain (remainder filled in from reference TRBV25-1 and TRBJ2-3): EADIYQTPRYLVIGTGKKITLECSQTMGHDKMYWYQQDPGMELHLIHYSYGVNSTEKGDLSSESTVSRIRTEHFPLTLESARPSHTSQYLCASSGEGGYTDTQYFGPGTRLTVL.

The chain uses TRBV2 and TRBJ2-2, with 8 positions matching TRBD2. After removal of 4 bases from V and 9 bases from J, the junction contained 7 bases not matched to a gene. The CDR3 spans 14 residues. Germline V gene sequence: CDR1 SNHLY, CDR2 FYNNEI. The CDR3 is CASSGQSGGRELFF. CDR3 coding DNA: TGTGCCAGCAGTGGACAGAGCGGGGGCCGGGAGCTGTTTTTT.

V usage is TRBV5-1 and J usage is TRBJ2-5, with TRBD2 as a possible D gene (5 bases). Germline values: CDR1 SGHRS, CDR2 YFSETQ. The CDR3 spans 14 residues. V lost 0 bases to trimming and J lost 5 bases, with 11 bases between them. In DNA form, the CDR3 reads TGCGCCAGCAGCTTGGAAATGCGGAGGGAGACCCAGTACTTC. Translating it yields CASSLEMRRETQYF.

The chain is built from TRBV15 and TRBJ2-3; D gene ambiguous. Germline V gene sequence: CDR1 LNHNV, CDR2 YYDKDF (reference sequence). CDR3 size: 15 residues. V lost 0 bases to trimming and J lost 2 bases, with 9 bases between them. CDR3 in amino acids: CATSRDAWATDTQYF. CDR3 nucleotides: TGTGCCACCAGCAGAGATGCATGGGCCACAGATACGCAGTATTTT.

This clone was detected a few times. The chain employs TRBV10-2 and TRBJ1-5, with 7 positions matching TRBD1. This CDR3 contains 13 residues. CDR1 and CDR2 from the germline V gene are WSHSY and SAAADI. Trimming took 5 bases from V and 6 from J; bases not matched to a gene: 4. The CDR3 region is CASSPDRVQPQHF. DNA of the CDR3: TGCGCCAGCAGTCCAGACAGGGTTCAGCCCCAGCATTTT.

CDR3 in amino acids: CAISDSSEHEQFF. Written as DNA, the CDR3 is TGTGCCATCAGTGATTCGAGTGAACATGAGCAGTTCTTC. This chain connects TRBV10-3 to TRBJ2-1; D unclear. Germline CDR1 reads ENHRY; CDR2 reads SYGVKD. CDR3 length equals 13 residues. Trimming removed 3 bases at V and 8 bases at J, with 11 bases between.

J is TRBJ2-3 and V is TRBV28; maybe TRBD2 (6 bases). Germline V gives CDR1 MDHEN, CDR2 SYDVKM. V was cut by 6 bases and J by 4 bases, with 23 bases left in between. The CDR3 spans 17 residues. In nucleotides, the CDR3 is TGTGCCAGCAGAACCCACGCGGAGGGAACCGTTCCAGATACGCAGTATTTT. Protein sequence: CASRTHAEGTVPDTQYF.

The chain joins TRBV30 to TRBJ1-6; TRBD1 might be the D (6 bases). V lost 4 bases and J 10 bases, leaving 14 bases between the germline ends. The CDR3 totals 13 residues. Germline V gene lookup returns CDR1 GTSNPN and CDR2 SVGIG (reference sequence). CDR3 region: CAWKDSRGSPLHF. CDR3 nucleotides: TGTGCCTGGAAGGACAGTAGAGGGTCACCCCTCCACTTT.

V is TRBV28 and J is TRBJ2-7, with TRBD1 as a possible D gene (5 bases). V lost 7 bases and J 6 bases, leaving 16 bases between the germline ends. Germline-derived CDR1 and CDR2 are MDHEN and SYDVKM. The CDR3 has 13 residues. The CDR3, as DNA: TGTGCCAGCATCAACCCCCAGGGCTCCGAGCAGTACTTC. It codes for CASINPQGSEQYF.

This clone was detected only once. This chain connects TRBV7-2 to TRBJ1-2; 9 bases fit TRBD1. This CDR3 has 15 residues. The V gene end was trimmed by 1 base and the J gene end by 4 bases; junction bases not matched to a gene: 4. Germline V gene lookup returns CDR1 SGHTA and CDR2 FQGNSA. CDR3 in DNA: TGTGCCAGCAGCTTAGTGTCGACAGGGGGCTATGGCTACACCTTC. Translated, it gives CASSLVSTGGYGYTF.

J is TRBJ1-5 and V is TRBV28; 8 positions match TRBD1. Germline V lookup: CDR1 MDHEN, CDR2 SYDVKM. There are 16 residues in the CDR3. Losses at the gene ends were 7 bases for V and 2 bases for J; bases not matched to a gene: 10. The CDR3 region is CASNTGQGGRNQPQHF. The CDR3 DNA follows: TGTGCCAGCAATACCGGACAGGGCGGCCGCAATCAGCCCCAGCATTTT.

This clone was recorded once. V usage is TRBV9 and J usage is TRBJ2-2; D not certain. Germline CDR1 SGDLS, CDR2 YYNGEE. V lost 4 bases, J lost 8 bases, and 9 bases lay in between. The CDR3 runs 12 residues. Written as DNA, the CDR3 is TGTGCCAGCAGCCCAGGCATGGGGGAGCTGTTTTTT. It yields the protein CASSPGMGELFF.

CDR3 loop: CASRGDSNEQFF. The CDR3 region has the DNA TGTGCCAGCAGGGGGGACAGCAATGAGCAGTTCTTC. The V gene is TRBV12-3 or TRBV12-4, the J gene TRBJ2-1, with 7 bases fitting TRBD1. J gave up 6 bases and V 6 bases, and 2 bases lay outside the gene matches. There are 12 residues in the CDR3.

The sample holds one count of this clone. The V call is TRBV27, the J call TRBJ1-1, with 7 bases that match TRBD1. The CDR3 is 15 residues long. Germline CDR1 MNHEY, CDR2 SMNVEV (reference sequence). Trimming at V came to 4 bases and at J to 2 bases, leaving 7 bases not matched to a gene. The CDR3 nucleotides are TGTGCCAGCAGTTCATCCGGGACAGTAAACACTGAAGCTTTCTTT. The encoded protein is CASSSSGTVNTEAFF.

The rearrangement uses TRBV4-3 and TRBJ2-3; TRBD2 matches at 14 bases. V lost 4 bases and J lost 3; bases outside the gene matches: 3. This CDR3 has 16 amino acids. Per germline, CDR1 LGHNA and CDR2 YSLEER. CDR3 sequence: CASSRLAGGPTDTQYF. The DNA for the CDR3 is TGCGCCAGCAGCCGACTAGCGGGAGGGCCAACAGATACGCAGTATTTT.

The rearrangement links TRBV11-2 to TRBJ2-1; 7 nucleotides agree with TRBD2. The CDR3 length is 18 residues. V gave up 1 base and J gave up 2 bases; unmatched junction bases: 11. CDR1 SGHAT and CDR2 FQNNGV come from the germline V gene. The CDR3 spells CASSLVAGVGSAYNEQFF. CDR3 coding DNA: TGTGCCAGCAGCTTAGTTGCGGGAGTAGGATCGGCCTACAATGAGCAGTTCTTC.

V usage is TRBV29-1 and J usage is TRBJ2-7, with 8 bases matching TRBD1. Germline CDR1 reads SQVTM; CDR2 reads ANQGSEA. V lost 4 bases, J lost 4 bases, and 6 bases stayed unmatched. This CDR3 comprises 13 residues. The CDR3 region is CSVAVNRGYEQYF. The CDR3 nucleotides are TGCAGCGTTGCGGTGAACAGGGGGTACGAGCAGTACTTC.

V usage is TRBV6-5 and J usage is TRBJ2-3; 14 bases map to TRBD2. The CDR3 covers 13 residues. Germline-derived CDR1 and CDR2 are MNHEY and SVGAGI. V shed 8 bases, J shed 6 bases, and the junction held 1 base outside the gene matches. The CDR3 DNA is TGTGCCAGCCGACTAGCGGGAGGGGATACGCAGTATTTT. It yields the protein CASRLAGGDTQYF.

The chain's CDR3 is CASSLPSSNEQFF. The CDR3 coding sequence is TGTGCCAGCAGCTTACCTAGTTCCAATGAGCAGTTCTTC. The rearrangement uses TRBV11-3 and TRBJ2-1; D unresolved. Germline values: CDR1 SGHNT, CDR2 YENEEA. The CDR3 runs to 13 residues. The V end was cut by 2 bases, the J end by 6 bases, with 8 bases between.

The chain carries TRBV7-9 and TRBJ2-5; tentatively, D is TRBD2 (6 bases). The CDR3 contains 14 residues. V was shortened by 3 bases and J by 3 bases, with 11 bases between the two germline ends. CDR1 and CDR2 from the germline V gene are SEHNR and FQNEAQ (reference sequence). CDR3 sequence (DNA): TGTGCCAGCAGCTTCGGACTACCTAAAGAGACCCAGTACTTC. It encodes CASSFGLPKETQYF.

This rearrangement joins TRBV30 to TRBJ2-5; D is perhaps TRBD1 (7 bases). V was clipped by 4 bases and J by 9 bases, with 21 bases between them. Germline lookup yields CDR1 GTSNPN and CDR2 SVGIG (reference sequence). The CDR3 runs to 14 residues. The CDR3 protein is CAWTQGDFSWAQYF. The CDR3 nucleotides read TGTGCCTGGACCCAGGGGGACTTCTCGTGGGCCCAGTACTTC. The complete variable domain, with remaining parts taken from reference TRBV30 and TRBJ2-5, reads SQTIHQWPATLVQPVGSPLSLECTVEGTSNPNLYWYRQAAGRGLQLLFYSVGIGQISSEVPQNLSASRPQDRQFILSSKKLLLSDSGFYLCAWTQGDFSWAQYFGPGTRLLVL.

The V call is TRBV5-1, the J call TRBJ1-6; tentative D call: TRBD1 (6 bases). Per the germline V gene, CDR1 is SGHRS and CDR2 is YFSETQ. The CDR3 sequence is 15 residues long. V was cut by 4 bases and J by 6 bases, with 14 bases left in between. The CDR3, as DNA: TGCGCCAGCAGCGGCGCCGAACAGGGTAATTCACCCCTCCACTTT. It is translated as CASSGAEQGNSPLHF. The full variable domain, rest sourced from reference TRBV5-1 and TRBJ1-6, is KAGVTQTPRYLIKTRGQQVTLSCSPISGHRSVSWYQQTPGQGLQFLFEYFSETQRNKGNFPGRFSGRQFSNSRSEMNVSTLELGDSALYLCASSGAEQGNSPLHFGNGTRLTVT.

The chain is built from TRBV9 and TRBJ2-1; 10 bases are a match to TRBD2. V was clipped by 5 bases and J by 5 bases; unmatched bases: 4. The CDR3 length is 14 residues. CDR1 is SGDLS, CDR2 YYNGEE, per germline. In DNA form, the CDR3 reads TGTGCCAGCAGAGTCGGACTAGCGGACAATGAGCAGTTCTTC. Translated, it gives CASRVGLADNEQFF.

V is TRBV5-1 and J is TRBJ2-7, with 11 nucleotides matching TRBD2. Losses at the gene ends were 0 bases for V and 3 bases for J; bases not matched to a gene: 2. This CDR3 is 15 amino acids long. Germline V gives CDR1 SGHRS, CDR2 YFSETQ. The chain's CDR3 is CASSLDTSGSYEQYF. For the CDR3, the DNA is TGCGCCAGCAGCTTGGATACTAGCGGGAGCTACGAGCAGTACTTC.

The V and J genes are TRBV5-6 and TRBJ1-4; D is possibly TRBD1 (6 bases). The CDR3 is 16 amino acids. Trimming took 0 bases from V and 0 from J, leaving 9 bases between them. From germline, CDR1 is SGHDT and CDR2 YYEEEE. The CDR3 DNA reads TGTGCCAGCAGCTTGGGGGGGCATACAACTAATGAAAAACTGTTTTTT. Its protein is CASSLGGHTTNEKLFF.

This chain uses TRBV18 with TRBJ1-2; D uncertain. Germline CDR1 and CDR2: KGHSH and LQKENI. The CDR3 spans 18 residues. The ends were cut back, 5 bases at V and 0 bases at J, with 22 bases in the middle. The CDR3 protein is CASSASGGRTQANYGYTF. CDR3 DNA: TGTGCCAGCTCAGCTTCCGGCGGCAGAACACAAGCTAACTATGGCTACACCTTC.

The chain couples TRBV3-1 (or the pseudogene TRBV3-2) to TRBJ2-1; D ambiguous. Trimming took off 4 bases at V and 1 base at J, with 14 bases between the two ends. CDR1 is LGHDT, CDR2 YNNKEL, per germline (reference sequence). The CDR3 has 16 residues. The CDR3 coding sequence is TGTGCCAGCAGCCTCCCCTACAGCAGTTCCTACAATGAGCAGTTCTTC. This encodes CASSLPYSSSYNEQFF.